The TCR beta chain under discussion was sequenced for a study of blood T cells in healthy people across ages. The use of a sample-barcoded 5' primer and a J-beta primer mix characterized a second PCR of 7 to 11 cycles. One entry per CDR3 protein results from TCRdb running MiXCR on the 5' RACE reads. This repertoire shows approximately 1.5 million distinct CDR3 sequences, approximately 43% found once; its top ten account for about 4%. This CDR3 has 12 amino acids. The V gene's germline CDR1 is LGHDT and CDR2 YNNKEL (reference sequence). V lost 8 bases to trimming and J lost 4 bases, with 11 bases between them. This clonotype was counted between two and nine times.

The chain carries TRBV3-1 and TRBJ2-5; no reliable D call. The receptor comes from a woman younger than 35 in good health. The source material was blood. In nucleotides, the CDR3 is TGTGCCAGCGAGAAGGAGAGAGAGACCCAGTACTTC. Its translation is CASEKERETQYF.